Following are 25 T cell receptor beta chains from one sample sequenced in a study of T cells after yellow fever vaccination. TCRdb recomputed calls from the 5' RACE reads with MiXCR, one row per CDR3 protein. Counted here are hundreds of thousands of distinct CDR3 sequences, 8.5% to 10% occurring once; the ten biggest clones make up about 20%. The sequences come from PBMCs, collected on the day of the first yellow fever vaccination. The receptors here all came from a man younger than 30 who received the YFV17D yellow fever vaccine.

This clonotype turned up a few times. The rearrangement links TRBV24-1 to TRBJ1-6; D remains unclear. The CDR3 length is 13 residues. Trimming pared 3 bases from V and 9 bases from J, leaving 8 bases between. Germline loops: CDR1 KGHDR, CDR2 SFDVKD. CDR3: CATSDPSGSPLHF. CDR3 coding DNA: TGTGCCACCAGTGATCCCAGCGGTTCACCCCTCCACTTT.

The CDR3 region has the DNA TGTGCCAGCTGTCGGGATTACAATGAGCAGTTCTTC. It translates to CASCRDYNEQFF. The chain combines TRBV18 with TRBJ2-1; TRBD2 is a possible D gene (5 bases). CDR1 is KGHSH and CDR2 is LQKENI in the germline V gene. This CDR3 contains 12 residues. The V end was cut by 7 bases, the J end by 4 bases, with 8 bases between.

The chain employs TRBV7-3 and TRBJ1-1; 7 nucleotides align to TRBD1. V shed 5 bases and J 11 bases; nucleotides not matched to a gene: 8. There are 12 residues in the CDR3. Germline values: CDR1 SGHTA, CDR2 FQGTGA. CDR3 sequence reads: CASSDRDGPAFF. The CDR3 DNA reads TGTGCCAGCAGCGACAGGGACGGTCCGGCTTTCTTT.

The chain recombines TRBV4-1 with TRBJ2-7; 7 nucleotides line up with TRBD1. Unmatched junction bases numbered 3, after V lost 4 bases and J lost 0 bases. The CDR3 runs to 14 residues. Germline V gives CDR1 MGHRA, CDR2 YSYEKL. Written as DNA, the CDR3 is TGCGCCAGCAGCCCACAGGGGAGCTCCTACGAGCAGTACTTC. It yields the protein CASSPQGSSYEQYF.

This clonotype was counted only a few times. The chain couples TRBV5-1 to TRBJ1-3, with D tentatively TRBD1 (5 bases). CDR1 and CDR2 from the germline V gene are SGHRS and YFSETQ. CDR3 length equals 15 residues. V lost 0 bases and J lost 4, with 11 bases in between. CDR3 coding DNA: TGCGCCAGCAGCTTGGTTTCAGGGTCGGGAAACACCATATATTTT. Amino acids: CASSLVSGSGNTIYF.

CDR3 nucleotide sequence: TGTGCCAGCAGCCCGCCGCAGCACAATGAGCAGTTCTTC. The encoded protein is CASSPPQHNEQFF. V is TRBV5-6 and J is TRBJ2-1, with unresolved D. V lost 4 bases and J 5 bases, leaving 10 bases between the germline ends. Per the germline V gene, CDR1 is SGHDT and CDR2 is YYEEEE. This CDR3 contains 13 residues.

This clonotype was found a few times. The CDR3 loop reads CASSYPTSGINNEQFF. The CDR3 nucleotides are TGTGCCAGCAGCTACCCCACTAGCGGAATAAACAATGAGCAGTTCTTC. The chain links TRBV7-9 to TRBJ2-1, with 8 nucleotides matching TRBD2. Germline-derived CDR1 and CDR2 are SEHNR and FQNEAQ (reference sequence). The CDR3 extends over 16 amino acids. With 4 bases clipped from V and 5 bases from J, the junction kept 10 bases outside the gene matches.

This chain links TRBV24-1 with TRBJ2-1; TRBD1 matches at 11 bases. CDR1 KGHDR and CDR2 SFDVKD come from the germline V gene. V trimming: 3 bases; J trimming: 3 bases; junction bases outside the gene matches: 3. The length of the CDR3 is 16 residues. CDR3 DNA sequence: TGTGCCACCAGTGATGACGGGACAGGGGGCTACAATGAGCAGTTCTTC. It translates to CATSDDGTGGYNEQFF.

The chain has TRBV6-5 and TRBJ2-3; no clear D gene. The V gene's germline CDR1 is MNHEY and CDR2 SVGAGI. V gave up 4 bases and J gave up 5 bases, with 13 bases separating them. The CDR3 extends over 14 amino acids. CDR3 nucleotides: TGTGCCAGCAGTTCCGCTCTATATGGAGATACGCAGTATTTT. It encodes CASSSALYGDTQYF.

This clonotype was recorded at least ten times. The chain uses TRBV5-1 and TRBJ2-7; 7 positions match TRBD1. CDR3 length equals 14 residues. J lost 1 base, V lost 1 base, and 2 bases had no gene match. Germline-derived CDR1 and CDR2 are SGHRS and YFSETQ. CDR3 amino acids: CASSLQGESYEQYV. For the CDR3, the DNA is TGCGCCAGCAGCTTGCAGGGGGAATCCTACGAGCAGTACGTC.

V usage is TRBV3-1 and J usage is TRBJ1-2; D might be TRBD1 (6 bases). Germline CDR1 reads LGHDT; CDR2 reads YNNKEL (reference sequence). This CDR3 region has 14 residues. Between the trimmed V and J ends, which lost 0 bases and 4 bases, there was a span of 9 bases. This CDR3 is CASSQEGAGYGYTF. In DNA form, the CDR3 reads TGTGCCAGCAGCCAAGAGGGGGCCGGCTATGGCTACACCTTC.

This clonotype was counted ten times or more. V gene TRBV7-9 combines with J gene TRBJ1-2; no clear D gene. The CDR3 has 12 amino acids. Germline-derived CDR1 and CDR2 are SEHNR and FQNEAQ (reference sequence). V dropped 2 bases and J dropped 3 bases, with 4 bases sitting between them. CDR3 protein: CASSLQDYGYTF. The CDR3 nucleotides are TGTGCCAGCAGCTTACAGGACTATGGCTACACCTTC.

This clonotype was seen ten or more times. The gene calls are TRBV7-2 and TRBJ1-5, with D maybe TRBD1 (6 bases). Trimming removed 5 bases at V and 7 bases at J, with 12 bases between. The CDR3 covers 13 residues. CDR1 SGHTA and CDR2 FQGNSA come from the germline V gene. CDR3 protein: CASSPQGRQPQHF. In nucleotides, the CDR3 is TGTGCCAGCAGCCCCCAGGGGAGACAGCCCCAGCATTTT.

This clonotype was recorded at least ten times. The chain's CDR3 is CASSLAVGGAVDEQFF. Written as DNA, the CDR3 is TGCGCCAGCAGCTTGGCCGTCGGGGGGGCGGTAGATGAGCAGTTCTTC. The chain links TRBV5-1 to TRBJ2-1, with TRBD2 matching over 8 bases. CDR1 is SGHRS, CDR2 YFSETQ, per germline. V was clipped by 0 bases and J by 8 bases; unmatched bases: 10. The CDR3 contains 16 residues.

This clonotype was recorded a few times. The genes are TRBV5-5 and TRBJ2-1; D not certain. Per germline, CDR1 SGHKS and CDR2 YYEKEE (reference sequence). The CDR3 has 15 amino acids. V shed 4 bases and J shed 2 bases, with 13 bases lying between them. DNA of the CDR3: TGTGCCAGCAGCCCGTCAGGTATCCCCTACAATGAGCAGTTCTTC. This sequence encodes CASSPSGIPYNEQFF.

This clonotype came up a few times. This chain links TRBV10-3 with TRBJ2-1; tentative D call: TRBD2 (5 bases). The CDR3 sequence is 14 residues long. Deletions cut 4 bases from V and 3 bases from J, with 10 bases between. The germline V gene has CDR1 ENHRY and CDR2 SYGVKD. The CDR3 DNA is TGTGCCATCAGTGCTAGCACTTTCTACAATGAGCAGTTCTTC. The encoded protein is CAISASTFYNEQFF.

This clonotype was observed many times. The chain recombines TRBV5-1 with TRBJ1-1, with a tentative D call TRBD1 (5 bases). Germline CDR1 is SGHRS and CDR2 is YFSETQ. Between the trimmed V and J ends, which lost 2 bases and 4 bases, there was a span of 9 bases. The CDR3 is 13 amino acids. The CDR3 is CASSFGGTTEAFF. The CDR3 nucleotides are TGCGCCAGCAGCTTTGGGGGGACCACTGAAGCTTTCTTT.

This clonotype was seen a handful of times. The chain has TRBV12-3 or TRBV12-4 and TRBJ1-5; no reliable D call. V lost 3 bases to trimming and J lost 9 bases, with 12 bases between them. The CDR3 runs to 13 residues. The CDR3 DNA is TGTGCCAGCAGTTTGGGCGGCACCGGGCCCCAGCATTTT. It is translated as CASSLGGTGPQHF.

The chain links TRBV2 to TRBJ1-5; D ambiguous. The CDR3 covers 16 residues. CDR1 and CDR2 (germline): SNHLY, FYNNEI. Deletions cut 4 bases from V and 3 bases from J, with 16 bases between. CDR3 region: CASSGEELRNNQPQHF. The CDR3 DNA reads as TGTGCCAGCAGTGGAGAGGAGTTAAGGAACAATCAGCCCCAGCATTTT.

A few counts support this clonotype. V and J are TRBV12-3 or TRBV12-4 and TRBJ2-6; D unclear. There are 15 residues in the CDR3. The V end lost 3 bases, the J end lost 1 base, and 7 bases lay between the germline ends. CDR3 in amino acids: CASSFHPSGANVLTF. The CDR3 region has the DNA TGTGCCAGCAGTTTTCATCCATCTGGGGCCAACGTCCTGACTTTC.

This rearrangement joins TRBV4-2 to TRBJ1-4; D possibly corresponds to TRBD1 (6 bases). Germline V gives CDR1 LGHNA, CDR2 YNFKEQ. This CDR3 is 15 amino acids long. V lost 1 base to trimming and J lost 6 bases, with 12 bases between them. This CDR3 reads CASSQAWTVDEKLFF. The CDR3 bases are TGTGCCAGCAGCCAAGCATGGACAGTGGATGAAAAACTGTTTTTT.

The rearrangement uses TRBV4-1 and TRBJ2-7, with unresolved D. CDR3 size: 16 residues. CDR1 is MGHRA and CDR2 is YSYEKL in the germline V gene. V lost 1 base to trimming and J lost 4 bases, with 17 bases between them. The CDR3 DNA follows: TGCGCCAGCAGCCAAGGCGGCCCAGGCACATCTTACGAGCAGTACTTC. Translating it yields CASSQGGPGTSYEQYF.

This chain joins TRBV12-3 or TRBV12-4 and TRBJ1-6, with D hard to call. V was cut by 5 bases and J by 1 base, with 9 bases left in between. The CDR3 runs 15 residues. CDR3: CASSPGLSYNSPLHF. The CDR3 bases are TGTGCCAGCAGTCCCGGACTTTCCTATAATTCACCCCTCCACTTT.

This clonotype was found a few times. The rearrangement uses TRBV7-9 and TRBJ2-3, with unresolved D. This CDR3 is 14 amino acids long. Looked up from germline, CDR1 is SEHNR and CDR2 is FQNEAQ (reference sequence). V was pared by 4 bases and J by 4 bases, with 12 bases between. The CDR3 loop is CASSSVKESDTQYF. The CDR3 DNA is TGTGCCAGCAGCTCGGTGAAGGAGTCAGATACGCAGTATTTT.

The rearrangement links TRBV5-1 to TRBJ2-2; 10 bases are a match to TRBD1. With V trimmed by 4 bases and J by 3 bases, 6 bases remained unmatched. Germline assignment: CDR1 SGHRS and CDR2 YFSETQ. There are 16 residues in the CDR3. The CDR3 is CASSATGTGDTGELFF. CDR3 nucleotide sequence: TGCGCCAGCAGCGCCACCGGGACAGGGGACACCGGGGAGCTGTTTTTT.